Listed below are T cell receptor beta chains from one sample, sequenced in a study of T cells after posttransplantation cyclophosphamide. TCRdb keeps only in-frame clones here, not all; method: immunoSEQ multiplex PCR. The repertoire shows about 9,100 clones, none seen only once; the top ten take approximately 3.6%. The sample was PBMCs, taken roughly 350 days after allogeneic stem cell transplant with posttransplant cyclophosphamide. Receptor source: a male patient aged 45-59 years who received an allogeneic stem cell transplant from a related donor and was CMV-positive. Some T cells may have originated in the graft donor. CDR3s include the opening cysteine and the closing phenylalanine or tryptophan. The order of the fields is V gene, D gene, clone size, J gene, CDR3 DNA, CDR3 protein. The D gene is left open where the match is weak. Each size is once, few or many counts, or a class when the clone is expanded.

TRBV25-1	TRBD1	many	TRBJ2-5	TGTGCCAGCAGTGACGGACAGGGGCCGTACTTC	CASSDGQGPYF
TRBV4-1	-	large	TRBJ1-2	TGCGCCAGCAGCCAAGATCTGGCCCCGGGGTATGGCTACACCTTC	CASSQDLAPGYGYTF
TRBV30	-	many	TRBJ1-5	TGTGCCTGGACCACAGGGACTATCCTGCAGCCCCAGCATTTT	CAWTTGTILQPQHF
TRBV27	-	many	TRBJ1-2	TGTGCCAGCAGTTTTCGGGGCTATGGCTACACCTTC	CASSFRGYGYTF
TRBV13	-	many	TRBJ2-3	TGTGCCAGCAGCTTCTTGACCGGGAAACGGGGGACAGATACGCAGTATTTT	CASSFLTGKRGTDTQYF
TRBV21-1	-	few	TRBJ2-1	TGTGCCAGCAGCCCGGGACAGGGGGCGTCAGATGAGCAGTTCTTC	CASSPGQGASDEQFF
TRBV5-8	-	many	TRBJ2-5	TGTGCCAGCAGCTTGGGCGGCTACTCCAAAGAGACCCAGTACTTC	CASSLGGYSKETQYF
TRBV2	-	many	TRBJ2-5	TGTGCCAGCAACGGGATCCCACAAGAGACCCAGTACTTC	CASNGIPQETQYF
TRBV5-1	TRBD2	many	TRBJ2-1	TGCGCCAGCAGCTCCGGGTGGTCCGCCGGGGGGGTTGAGCAGTTCTTC	CASSSGWSAGGVEQFF
TRBV27	TRBD1	many	TRBJ2-7	TGTGCCAGCACCCCATGGGGACAGGGACAGTACGAGCAGTACTTC	CASTPWGQGQYEQYF
TRBV7-9	-	medium-sized	TRBJ1-5	TGTGCCAGCAGTCGTACAGGGAATCAGCCCCAGCATTTT	CASSRTGNQPQHF
TRBV7-6	TRBD1	many	TRBJ2-2	TGTGCCAGCAGCTGGCAGGGGGCCTCGAACACCGGGGAGCTGTTTTTT	CASSWQGASNTGELFF
TRBV29-1	-	many	TRBJ2-7	TGCAGCGTGTGGACAGACTACGAGCAGTACTTC	CSVWTDYEQYF
TRBV19	-	medium-sized	TRBJ1-1	TGTGCCAGTACCCGGGCCTGGCAGGGGTTAACTGAAGCTTTCTTT	CASTRAWQGLTEAFF
TRBV30	-	many	TRBJ1-5	TGTGCCTGGAGCAGGTATAGCAATCAGCCCCAGCATTTT	CAWSRYSNQPQHF
TRBV18	-	many	TRBJ2-3	TGTGCCAGCTCACCAACATCGTACAGCACAGATACGCAGTATTTT	CASSPTSYSTDTQYF
TRBV6-6	-	many	TRBJ1-5	TGTGCCAGCAGTTCCCTGGAGGGTCAGCCCCAGCATTTT	CASSSLEGQPQHF
TRBV4-1	-	medium-sized	TRBJ2-3	TGCGCCAGCAGCCAAGATAGGGGGACGACAGATACGCAGTATTTT	CASSQDRGTTDTQYF
TRBV7-9	TRBD2	few	TRBJ2-1	TGTGCCAGCAGCGCTAGCGGGGGGCTCAATGAGCAGTTCTTC	CASSASGGLNEQFF
TRBV6-4	-	medium-sized	TRBJ1-5	TGTGCCAGCAGTGGGGAAGAGGGTCAGCCCCAGCATTTT	CASSGEEGQPQHF
TRBV28	-	many	TRBJ2-7	TGTGCCAGTTGCGAGAGAGGAAGCTCCTACGAGCAGTACTTC	CASCERGSSYEQYF
TRBV6-5	TRBD1	many	TRBJ1-5	TGTGCCAGCAGTCGCTTCAGGGGGAGCAATCAGCCCCAGCATTTT	CASSRFRGSNQPQHF
TRBV7-2	-	many	TRBJ1-6	TGTGCCAGCAGCTTACTCGGTTCACCCCTCCACTTT	CASSLLGSPLHF